Following are 19 T cell receptor beta chains from one sample sequenced in a study of shared clonotypes between healthy human individuals (dated by TCRdb to 2020 to 2022). Libraries were prepared through the immunoSEQ multiplex PCR assay. Sourced from immuneACCESS, this table was stored by TCRdb with only in-frame sequences that have V and J called. A share of the clones is absent; for the studies checked, an unresolved V gene accounts for under half, and the remainder has no known explanation. This sample holds about 1.1 million clones; 78% were observed only once. 0.5% to 0.65% of the sample lies in the top ten. Sequencing was done on a sample of memory CD4+ T cells from PBMCs. The cell subset or site label here, explained by the study, means: CD45RA-negative fraction. These receptors were taken from a man aged 18-30 years in good health. Some clones in this sample may be carry-over from other donors' samples.

The V call is TRBV5-1, the J call TRBJ2-3; D unresolved. V lost 0 bases, J lost 6 bases, and 11 bases lay in between. The CDR3 is 14 residues long. Per the germline V gene, CDR1 is SGHRS and CDR2 is YFSETQ. The CDR3 sequence is CASSLATRADTQYF. In DNA, the CDR3 is TGCGCCAGCAGCTTGGCTACCCGCGCTGATACGCAGTATTTT.

CDR3 sequence: CASSLALAEQETQYF. In DNA form, the CDR3 reads TGTGCCAGCAGCTTAGCACTAGCGGAACAAGAGACCCAGTACTTC. The chain couples TRBV7-9 to TRBJ2-5; TRBD2 agrees at 8 bases. CDR3 length equals 15 residues. Germline CDR1 reads SEHNR; CDR2 reads FQNEAQ (reference sequence). V lost 0 bases, J lost 2 bases, and 2 bases stayed unmatched.

As concerns this clone: The same CDR3 can be traced to other DNA sequences in this sample. The chain recombines TRBV5-1 with TRBJ1-1; weak D call: TRBD1 (5 bases). Germline V gene lookup returns CDR1 SGHRS and CDR2 YFSETQ. The CDR3 loop spans 14 amino acids. V was trimmed by 4 bases and J by 4 bases, leaving 14 bases between them. The CDR3 DNA reads as TGCGCCAGCAGCCTCGGGCAGGGTGGCACTGAAGCTTTCTTT. This encodes CASSLGQGGTEAFF.

The chain carries TRBV7-8 and TRBJ1-1; the D is unclear. The CDR3 runs 14 residues. CDR1 and CDR2 (germline): SGHVS, FQNEAQ. V was shortened by 2 bases and J by 3 bases, with 10 bases between the two germline ends. As DNA, the CDR3 is TGTGCCAGCAGCTTATCTGCGCCCGACACTGAAGCTTTCTTT. Its translation: CASSLSAPDTEAFF.

The chain combines TRBV2 with TRBJ2-5; D is unclear. Trimming pared 7 bases from V and 7 bases from J, leaving 10 bases between. From germline, CDR1 is SNHLY and CDR2 FYNNEI. The CDR3 runs 11 residues. This CDR3 reads CASTRSGTQYF. CDR3 nucleotide sequence: TGTGCCAGCACTCGATCAGGGACCCAGTACTTC.

The rearrangement uses TRBV28 and TRBJ1-4, with unresolved D. CDR1 is MDHEN, CDR2 SYDVKM, per germline. V was cut by 5 bases and J by 5 bases, with 18 bases left in between. The CDR3 runs 16 residues. The CDR3 is CASSLPGGRRNEKLFF. The CDR3 coding sequence is TGTGCCAGCAGTCTTCCCGGTGGGAGGAGAAATGAAAAACTGTTTTTT.

The chain joins TRBV10-3 to TRBJ2-5; 7 bases line up with TRBD2. This CDR3 is built from 14 residues. With V trimmed by 10 bases and J by 4 bases, 12 bases remained unmatched. The germline V gene has CDR1 ENHRY and CDR2 SYGVKD. CDR3 sequence reads: CATSGGGGAETQYF. For the CDR3, the DNA is TGTGCCACCTCCGGTGGGGGAGGGGCAGAGACCCAGTACTTC.

The J gene is TRBJ2-7, the V gene TRBV23-1, with D perhaps given as TRBD1 or TRBD2 (6 bases each). TRBV23-1 is treated as an ORF (open reading frame) with a function not yet certain. The germline V and J ends were trimmed by 4 bases and 2 bases, with 12 bases remaining between them. The CDR3 is 14 residues long. The CDR3 DNA is TGCGCCAGCAGTCGCCGGGGGCCACCCTACGAGCAGTACTTC. Protein: CASSRRGPPYEQYF.

This clone was observed a single time. The rearrangement links TRBV6-1 to TRBJ2-7; D uncertain. This CDR3 is built from 14 residues. Germline V lookup: CDR1 MNHNS, CDR2 SASEGT. Trimming pared 5 bases from V and 5 bases from J, leaving 16 bases between. The CDR3, as DNA: TGTGCCAGCAGTAACCAACCCTACGTTAACGAGCAGTACTTC. Amino acids: CASSNQPYVNEQYF.

This sequence joins TRBV19 and TRBJ2-5, with D possibly TRBD2 on 6 matching bases. Looked up from germline, CDR1 is LNHDA and CDR2 is SQIVND (reference sequence). Deletions cut 5 bases from V and 4 bases from J, with 20 bases between. The CDR3 is made up of 16 amino acids. CDR3 sequence reads: CASSPEGRYSSETQYF. The CDR3 coding sequence is TGTGCCAGTAGTCCGGAGGGCAGGTATTCATCAGAGACCCAGTACTTC.

The CDR3 nucleotides are TGTGCCAGCAGAAGAACATTGGATAATTCACCCCTCCACTTT. Translating gives CASRRTLDNSPLHF. V is TRBV2 and J is TRBJ1-6; D is undetermined. The CDR3 covers 14 residues. The V gene's germline CDR1 is SNHLY and CDR2 FYNNEI. V lost 6 bases to trimming and J lost 5 bases, with 11 bases between them. The full variable domain, its missing parts supplied by reference TRBV2 and TRBJ1-6, is EPEVTQTPSHQVTQMGQEVILRCVPISNHLYFYWYRQILGQKVEFLVSFYNNEISEKSEIFDDQFSVERPDGSNFTLKIRSTKLEDSAMYFCASRRTLDNSPLHFGNGTRLTVT.

This clone has a count of ten or more. The chain joins TRBV27 to TRBJ2-7; the D gene is possibly TRBD2 (5 bases). The CDR3 length is 13 residues. The V and J ends lost 6 bases and 2 bases respectively, with 11 bases between them. Germline V gene data show CDR1 as MNHEY and CDR2 as SMNVEV (reference sequence). CDR3 sequence reads: CASRPLVTYEQYF. The CDR3 region has the DNA TGTGCCAGCAGGCCACTAGTTACCTACGAGCAGTACTTC.

The chain carries TRBV7-2 and TRBJ2-1, with a weak D call TRBD2 (6 bases). Germline V gives CDR1 SGHTA, CDR2 FQGNSA. The CDR3 length is 16 residues. Trimming removed 5 bases at V and 0 bases at J, with 14 bases between. The CDR3 DNA sequence: TGTGCCAGCAGCCAAAGGAGGGGAAGCTCCTACAATGAGCAGTTCTTC. It translates to CASSQRRGSSYNEQFF.

This clone was seen repeatedly, ten times or more. This sequence joins TRBV28 and TRBJ2-3; 8 bases line up with TRBD2. The CDR3 sequence is 16 residues long. The germline CDR1 and CDR2 sequences are MDHEN and SYDVKM. The J segment lost 2 bases and the V segment lost 3 bases, leaving 7 bases of the junction unmatched. CDR3: CASSLEAGAYTDTQYF. CDR3 sequence (DNA): TGTGCCAGCAGTTTGGAAGCGGGAGCCTACACAGATACGCAGTATTTT.

A note on this clone: The same CDR3 can be traced to other DNA sequences in this sample. The chain has TRBV7-2 and TRBJ1-1; D is uncertain. CDR1 is SGHTA, CDR2 FQGNSA, per germline. This CDR3 spans 13 amino acids. Trimming removed 3 bases at V and 0 bases at J, with 5 bases between. CDR3 coding DNA: TGTGCCAGCAGCTTTCGGTTGAACACTGAAGCTTTCTTT. Translation: CASSFRLNTEAFF.

The rearrangement uses TRBV2 and TRBJ2-7; D possibly corresponds to TRBD1 (6 bases). Trimming cost V 4 bases and J 7 bases, with 17 bases left between them. The CDR3 spans 14 residues. Germline V gene sequence: CDR1 SNHLY, CDR2 FYNNEI. CDR3 in amino acids: CASSGTERRGEQYF. In nucleotides, the CDR3 is TGTGCCAGCAGTGGTACGGAACGAAGGGGGGAGCAGTACTTC.

The chain carries TRBV7-6 and TRBJ1-3; a weak D match, TRBD1 (6 bases). Per germline, CDR1 SGHVS and CDR2 FNYEAQ. Trimming took off 2 bases at V and 0 bases at J, with 17 bases between the two ends. The CDR3 runs 18 residues. The CDR3 DNA follows: TGTGCCAGCAGCTTAAGCCCCCCTACAGGGAGCTCTGGAAACACCATATATTTT. This gives the protein CASSLSPPTGSSGNTIYF.

The chain uses TRBV7-9 and TRBJ2-1; a weak D match, TRBD2 (5 bases). The V gene's germline CDR1 is SEHNR and CDR2 FQNEAQ (reference sequence). Trimming took 5 bases from V and 0 from J, leaving 17 bases between them. The CDR3 is made up of 17 amino acids. The CDR3: CASSPKQLGRSYNEQFF. The CDR3 DNA follows: TGTGCCAGCAGCCCAAAGCAACTAGGTCGCTCCTACAATGAGCAGTTCTTC.

This clone appeared once. The chain couples TRBV18 to TRBJ2-1, with 8 bases fitting TRBD1. The CDR3 sequence is 14 residues long. Losses at the gene ends were 8 bases for V and 6 bases for J; bases not matched to a gene: 9. In germline, CDR1 is KGHSH, CDR2 LQKENI. CDR3 loop: CASAGTGGGNEQFF. The DNA for the CDR3 is TGTGCCAGCGCCGGGACAGGAGGGGGCAATGAGCAGTTCTTC. Filled out from reference TRBV18 and TRBJ2-1, the complete variable domain reads NAGVMQNPRHLVRRRGQEARLRCSPMKGHSHVYWYRQLPEEGLKFMVYLQKENIIDESGMPKERFSAEFPKEGPSILRIQQVVRGDSAAYFCASAGTGGGNEQFFGPGTRLTVL.